This TCR beta chain was sequenced during a study of CD8+CD57+ T cells in acquired aplastic anemia. Study details: Isolated CD4+ and CD8+ cells, once sorted, yielded DNA averaging around 3.3 ug. The average read count for CD4+ cells in healthy donors was around 11 million.

Genomic DNA templated the TCR beta VDJ and CDR3 profiling. TCRdb itself ran the reads through MiXCR, one entry per CDR3 protein. The top ten hold 1% to 1.3% of the sample, which has some 200,000 distinct CDR3 sequences, 30% to 35% seen once. The count of this clonotype is one. Its antigen remains unidentified. The CDR3 carries no conserved terminal phenylalanine or tryptophan, so it likely arises from a read error. The CDR3 has 11 residues. V was shortened by 5 bases and J by 8 bases, with 12 bases between the two germline ends. Looked up from germline, CDR1 is SQVTM and CDR2 is ANQGSEA. General study findings and limits: Patients and controls were found to share 25 to 35 CD8+ CDR3 sequences. Patients versus controls showed no significant CD8+ Simpson's diversity difference.

The receptor was derived from a human donor in good health, serving as a control. Input material: sorted CD4+, CD8+, or CD8+CD57+ T cells (not recorded which) from PBMCs. The chain employs TRBV29-1 and TRBJ1-2; TRBD1 is a possible D gene (5 bases). The CDR3 DNA follows: TGCAGCGTTATGGAGCGGGGCGGCTACACCCTC. This codes for CSVMERGGYTL.